This T cell receptor beta chain was captured by sequencing in a study of blood T cell repertoires in COVID-19. Generated by immunoSEQ multiplex PCR, the TCRdb table keeps only in-frame clones and is missing some. Of 150,000 or so clones in the sample, about 86% are singletons; the top ten hold under 4.5%. Trimming took 0 bases from V and 3 from J, leaving 6 bases between them. Looked up from germline, CDR1 is SGHNT and CDR2 is YYREEE (reference sequence). This CDR3 region has 13 residues. The receptor was isolated from a woman in her sixties or seventies with acute or convalescent COVID-19. The sample taken for sequencing was peripheral blood. The chain employs TRBV5-4 and TRBJ2-5, with D unclear. As DNA, the CDR3 is TGTGCCAGCAGCTTGGCAGGAAAAGAGACCCAGTACTTC. Translating it yields CASSLAGKETQYF.